The rows below give T cell receptor beta chains drawn from one sample of a study of blood T cell repertoires in COVID-19. Assay used: immunoSEQ multiplex PCR; TCRdb lists only in-frame clones, some missing. Of a few hundred thousand clones listed, less than 85% are singletons. The material sequenced was peripheral blood. The receptors derive from a woman under 30 with acute or convalescent COVID-19. Both conserved end residues are part of each CDR3. A D gene is named only where the DNA matches it firmly. Expanded clones get a size class; other rows say once, few or many, or leave the size out.

TRBJ2-7 | TRBV3-1/TRBV3-2 | - | - | CASTNYEQYF | TGTGCCAGCACCAACTACGAGCAGTACTTC
TRBJ1-6 | TRBV6-5 | - | - | CASSLGTHDSPLHF | TGTGCCAGCTCTCTGGGCACCCATGATTCACCCCTCCACTTT
TRBJ1-2 | TRBV29-1 | TRBD1 | few | CSGGTGTGSCHF | TGCAGCGGGGGAACCGGGACAGGGAGCTGCCACTTC
TRBJ1-1 | TRBV4-1 | - | - | CASSPAGVEAFF | TGCGCCAGCAGCCCTGCCGGGGTTGAAGCTTTCTTT
TRBJ1-5 | TRBV19 | - | - | CGAGVTQPQHF | TGTGGCGCGGGGGTAACTCAGCCCCAGCATTTT
TRBJ2-1 | TRBV13 | TRBD2 | - | CASSPRVGLAGVEQFF | TGTGCCAGCAGCCCTCGGGTTGGACTAGCGGGAGTTGAGCAGTTCTTC
TRBJ2-5 | TRBV11-2 | TRBD2 | - | CASSLGGQETQYF | TGTGCCAGCAGCTTGGGAGGGCAAGAGACCCAGTACTTC
TRBJ2-1 | TRBV23-1 | TRBD2 | - | CASGPPWAGGPNEQFF | TGCGCCAGCGGTCCCCCTTGGGCGGGAGGGCCCAATGAGCAGTTCTTC
TRBJ2-1 | TRBV12-3/TRBV12-4 | TRBD1 | few | CASSLAEGQGQFF | TGTGCCAGCAGTTTAGCAGAGGGACAGGGGCAGTTCTTC
TRBJ1-5 | TRBV29-1 | - | - | CSVATGSNQPQHF | TGCAGCGTCGCCACAGGGTCCAATCAGCCCCAGCATTTT
TRBJ2-5 | TRBV27 | TRBD2 | - | CASILAGEGEETQYF | TGTGCCAGCATCCTAGCGGGGGAAGGGGAAGAGACCCAGTACTTC
TRBJ2-3 | TRBV25-1 | - | - | CASSVGAPVGTDTQYF | TGTGCCAGCAGTGTTGGAGCCCCGGTGGGCACAGATACGCAGTATTTT
TRBJ2-1 | TRBV10-2 | TRBD1 | - | CASSEFVGQGKGSSYNEQFF | TGCGCCAGCAGTGAGTTCGTGGGACAGGGGAAGGGGTCCTCCTACAATGAGCAGTTCTTC
TRBJ1-6 | TRBV30 | TRBD1 | - | CAWVGQGASPLHF | TGTGCCTGGGTAGGACAGGGGGCTTCACCCCTCCACTTT
TRBJ1-1 | TRBV9 | TRBD1 | - | CASSPRDRGQAFF | TGTGCCAGCAGCCCCCGGGACAGGGGACAAGCTTTCTTT
TRBJ2-4 | TRBV14 | - | - | CASSQDAPGTPKYF | TGTGCCAGCAGCCAAGACGCCCCCGGGACTCCGAAGTACTTC